The 22 T cell receptor beta chains given below trace back to one sample, sequenced in a study of cytomegalovirus exposure and HLA in healthy donors. PCR involved 60 Vbeta and 13 Jbeta primers. Clones were sequenced by immunoSEQ multiplex PCR, and TCRdb holds only the in-frame ones, with some missing. The sample contains about 160,000 clones, about 85% of which appear only once. Sample: PBMCs. The receptors come from a boy aged 2 to 10 in good health and CMV-seronegative.

The chain couples TRBV27 to TRBJ2-1, with TRBD2 identical over 13 bases. The germline V gene has CDR1 MNHEY and CDR2 SMNVEV (reference sequence). There are 18 residues in the CDR3. V dropped 5 bases and J dropped 5; count of bases not matched to a gene: 12. Written as DNA, the CDR3 is TGTGCCAGCAGTACACCGAGACACGGACTAGCGGGAGACAATGAGCAGTTCTTC. It encodes CASSTPRHGLAGDNEQFF.

The V and J genes are TRBV28 and TRBJ2-1, with D unclear. The germline V gene encodes CDR1 MDHEN and CDR2 SYDVKM. CDR3 length equals 15 residues. Between the trimmed V and J ends, which lost 6 bases and 4 bases, there was a span of 16 bases. CDR3 in DNA: TGTGCCAGCAGCCCCCTCTTCCCCGTTTACAATGAGCAGTTCTTC. Residues: CASSPLFPVYNEQFF.

The rearrangement joins TRBV28 to TRBJ1-3; 11 bases align to TRBD1. The V gene's germline CDR1 is MDHEN and CDR2 SYDVKM. V gave up 6 bases and J gave up 6 bases; unmatched junction bases: 4. The CDR3 length is 14 residues. The DNA for the CDR3 is TGTGCCAGCAGCTATGGACAGGGGGCAAACACCATATATTTT. This codes for CASSYGQGANTIYF.

The chain has TRBV5-6 and TRBJ2-1, with a tentative D call TRBD1 (5 bases). CDR1 SGHDT and CDR2 YYEEEE come from the germline V gene. V lost 7 bases to trimming and J lost 0 bases, with 8 bases between them. CDR3 length: 13 residues. The CDR3 loop reads CASGDSSYNEQFF. As DNA, the CDR3 is TGTGCCAGCGGTGACAGCTCCTACAATGAGCAGTTCTTC.

The chain carries TRBV7-9 and TRBJ1-5, with TRBD1 matching 7 bases. There are 15 residues in the CDR3. Germline values: CDR1 SEHNR, CDR2 FQNEAQ (reference sequence). V was pared by 5 bases and J by 5 bases, with 9 bases of the junction left unmatched. In DNA, the CDR3 is TGTGCCAGCAGCCTATACGACAGGGTTGATCAGCCCCAGCATTTT. Encoded protein: CASSLYDRVDQPQHF. The variable domain in full, with the rest retrieved from reference TRBV7-9 and TRBJ1-5, is DTGVSQNPRHKITKRGQNVTFRCDPISEHNRLYWYRQTLGQGPEFLTYFQNEAQLEKSRLLSDRFSAERPKGSFSTLEIQRTEQGDSAMYLCASSLYDRVDQPQHFGDGTRLSIL.

V is TRBV14 and J is TRBJ1-2; D may be TRBD1 (6 bases). The CDR3 consists of 17 residues. Per the germline V gene, CDR1 is SGHDN and CDR2 is FVKESK. Trimming removed 1 base from V and 4 bases from J, with 19 bases in between. This CDR3 is CASSQGGYRERVYGYTF. CDR3 DNA sequence: TGTGCCAGCAGCCAAGGGGGATACAGGGAGCGAGTCTATGGCTACACCTTC.

The DNA for the CDR3 is TGTGCCAGCAGTTTAGGGTGGGGCAACTATGGCTACACCTTC. The encoded protein is CASSLGWGNYGYTF. The rearrangement uses TRBV28 and TRBJ1-2, with D possibly TRBD1 on 5 matching bases. CDR3 length: 14 amino acids. The germline V gene encodes CDR1 MDHEN and CDR2 SYDVKM. V gave up 2 bases and J gave up 2 bases, with 9 bases separating them.

This rearrangement joins TRBV7-3 to TRBJ2-5; possible D gene TRBD1, 6 bases. V lost 5 bases and J 2 bases, leaving 12 bases between the germline ends. CDR3 length: 14 residues. Germline CDR1 reads SGHTA; CDR2 reads FQGTGA. CDR3 sequence: CASSTGTQQETQYF. The CDR3 nucleotides read TGTGCCAGCAGCACAGGGACGCAACAAGAGACCCAGTACTTC.

The rearrangement joins TRBV27 to TRBJ2-1, with 9 nucleotides matching TRBD2. The CDR3 spans 17 residues. Trimming removed 5 bases from V and 1 base from J; junction bases left unmatched: 9. Germline V gene lookup returns CDR1 MNHEY and CDR2 SMNVEV (reference sequence). The CDR3 DNA sequence: TGTGCCAGCAGTCCCCAGACTAGCGGAATATCCTACAATGAGCAGTTCTTC. This codes for CASSPQTSGISYNEQFF.

This clone was detected only a few times. This chain connects TRBV7-3 to TRBJ2-5; 9 nucleotides agree with TRBD2. Unmatched junction bases numbered 0, after V lost 0 bases and J lost 1 base. Germline V gives CDR1 SGHTA, CDR2 FQGTGA. The CDR3 spans 15 residues. The CDR3 sequence: CASSLTSGGQETQYF. In DNA form, the CDR3 reads TGTGCCAGCAGCTTAACTAGCGGGGGCCAAGAGACCCAGTACTTC.

The chain uses TRBV19 and TRBJ2-3, with D unclear. Trimming shortened V by 5 bases and J by 1 base, and 10 bases separated the two germline ends. Germline V gene lookup returns CDR1 LNHDA and CDR2 SQIVND (reference sequence). This CDR3 spans 14 amino acids. The CDR3 region has the DNA TGTGCCAGTAGTCCCAGTGGAGGCACAGATACGCAGTATTTT. It specifies CASSPSGGTDTQYF.

The chain is built from TRBV6-5 and TRBJ1-2; possible D gene TRBD1, 5 bases. V gave up 0 bases and J gave up 3 bases, with 11 bases separating them. The germline CDR1 and CDR2 sequences are MNHEY and SVGAGI. The CDR3 loop spans 15 amino acids. This chain's CDR3 is CASSYSDISDYGYTF. The CDR3 DNA reads TGTGCCAGCAGTTACTCGGACATAAGCGACTATGGCTACACCTTC.

This clone came up once. V is TRBV11-2 and J is TRBJ1-1; D is undetermined. This CDR3 is built from 14 residues. Germline V gene data show CDR1 as SGHAT and CDR2 as FQNNGV. V was pared by 1 base and J by 7 bases, with 13 bases between. The CDR3 nucleotides read TGTGCCAGCAGCTTAGTGTCCCATGCTAGTGAAGCTTTCTTT. Translated, it gives CASSLVSHASEAFF.

This clone was seen only a few times. V and J are TRBV10-1 and TRBJ2-2, with 12 nucleotides matching TRBD2. The CDR3 has 15 residues. CDR1 and CDR2 from the germline V gene are WNHNN and SYGVQD (reference sequence). Trimming cost V 9 bases and J 6 bases; bases outside gene matches: 8. The CDR3 bases are TGCGCCAGGCCGACTAGCGGGAGTTTCGCCGGGGAGCTGTTTTTT. This sequence encodes CARPTSGSFAGELFF.

This chain links TRBV5-8 with TRBJ2-2, with D uncertain. Germline CDR1 reads SGHTS; CDR2 reads YDEGEE. CDR3 length: 12 amino acids. Trimming removed 4 bases from V and 3 bases from J, with 4 bases in between. As DNA, the CDR3 is TGTGCCAGCAGCCGGGACACCGGGGAGCTGTTTTTT. The encoded protein is CASSRDTGELFF.

This chain uses TRBV21-1 with TRBJ2-7; the D call TRBD2 from the table was never checked on the DNA. TRBV21-1 is labeled a pseudogene. This CDR3 comprises 17 residues. In DNA form, the CDR3 reads TGTGCCAGCAGCAAAGAGGTCAGCGGGACGACCTCCTACGAGCAGTACTTC. Its translation is CASSKEVSGTTSYEQYF.

The chain joins TRBV28 to TRBJ2-2; D perhaps matches TRBD2 (5 bases). This CDR3 is built from 13 residues. CDR1 MDHEN and CDR2 SYDVKM come from the germline V gene. V lost 5 bases and J 6 bases, leaving 10 bases between the germline ends. The CDR3 here is CASSDISAGELFF. DNA of the CDR3: TGTGCCAGCAGTGACATTAGCGCCGGGGAGCTGTTTTTT.

This clone has just a few counts. This chain uses TRBV5-6 with TRBJ1-5; 8 bases align to TRBD1. Germline lookup yields CDR1 SGHDT and CDR2 YYEEEE. V lost 3 bases and J lost 1; bases outside the gene matches: 9. The CDR3 consists of 17 residues. CDR3 region: CASSYLDRDPSNQPQHF. DNA of the CDR3: TGTGCCAGCAGCTACCTGGACAGGGATCCGAGCAATCAGCCCCAGCATTTT.

J is TRBJ2-1 and V is TRBV4-1; 9 nucleotides align to TRBD2. In germline, CDR1 is MGHRA, CDR2 YSYEKL. The CDR3 length is 15 residues. The V segment lost 1 base and the J segment 8 bases; nucleotides outside the gene matches: 6. The CDR3 reads CASSQVGGRADEQFF. Written as DNA, the CDR3 is TGCGCCAGCAGCCAAGTCGGCGGGAGGGCGGATGAGCAGTTCTTC.

J is TRBJ2-7 and V is TRBV15, with a weak D call TRBD2 (7 bases). CDR3 length equals 19 residues. In germline, CDR1 is LNHNV, CDR2 YYDKDF (reference sequence). V lost 0 bases to trimming and J lost 2 bases, with 23 bases between them. The CDR3 DNA sequence: TGTGCCACCAGCAGAGAGGGGGGGGCAACAGGGAGATTGCCCTACGAGCAGTACGTC. Translating it yields CATSREGGATGRLPYEQYV.

This rearrangement joins TRBV7-3 to TRBJ2-1; possibly TRBD2 for D (6 bases). Trimming took 7 bases from V and 4 from J, leaving 23 bases between them. The germline CDR1 and CDR2 sequences are SGHTA and FQGTGA. CDR3 length equals 17 residues. The CDR3 DNA follows: TGTGCCAGCACCAGAGATGCGGGACCAAAACCTTACAATGAGCAGTTCTTC. Translated: CASTRDAGPKPYNEQFF.

V usage is TRBV5-1 and J usage is TRBJ2-1, with D possibly TRBD1 on 6 matching bases. This CDR3 is built from 15 residues. The V end was cut by 4 bases, the J end by 7 bases, with 18 bases between. The V gene's germline CDR1 is SGHRS and CDR2 YFSETQ. As DNA, the CDR3 is TGCGCCAGCAGCCCGGGACAAGATAGGAGTAATGAGCAGTTCTTC. This gives the protein CASSPGQDRSNEQFF.